Each of the 28 T cell receptor beta chains below was sequenced from the same sample in a study of naive and memory T cell subsets. Both TRBC1 and TRBC2 were covered by a beta constant-region primer of two equimolar oligonucleotides. TCRdb re-called the UMI-ligation and nested PCR reads with MiXCR, one entry per CDR3 protein. The sample lists 140,000 to 150,000 distinct CDR3 sequences; over 15% were seen once. The sample comprised naive CD4+ T cells from blood. The receptors stem from a human donor in good health.

This clonotype came up a few times. The CDR3 DNA reads as TGCAGTGCTAAAGACAGGGGGCTCTCCTACGAGCAGTACTTC. Translating gives CSAKDRGLSYEQYF. J is TRBJ2-7 and V is TRBV20-1; 10 bases fit TRBD1. Germline loops: CDR1 DFQATT, CDR2 SNEGSKA (reference sequence). The V and J ends lost 4 bases and 0 bases, in that order; junction bases with no gene match: 3. The length of the CDR3 is 14 residues.

V gene TRBV5-1 combines with J gene TRBJ2-7, with a tentative D call TRBD1 (5 bases). CDR1 is SGHRS and CDR2 is YFSETQ in the germline V gene. V lost 5 bases and J 2 bases, leaving 23 bases between the germline ends. This CDR3 region has 17 residues. Here the CDR3 reads CASRNVGQGSDTYEQYF. The CDR3 bases are TGCGCCAGCAGAAATGTCGGTCAGGGCAGCGATACCTACGAGCAGTACTTC.

The sample holds a few counts of this clonotype. V gene TRBV7-9 combines with J gene TRBJ1-1, with 7 bases lining up with TRBD1. The CDR3 has 14 residues. Germline V gene sequence: CDR1 SEHNR, CDR2 FQNEAQ (reference sequence). V dropped 5 bases and J dropped 2; count of bases not matched to a gene: 5. CDR3 amino acids: CASSVYRGNTEAFF. Here the CDR3 DNA reads TGTGCCAGCAGCGTCTACAGGGGCAACACTGAAGCTTTCTTT.

As concerns this clonotype: One end of the junction varies from germline; a read error may be responsible. The chain combines TRBV30 with TRBJ2-7; D gene ambiguous. The CDR3 length is 11 residues. In germline, CDR1 is GTSNPN, CDR2 SVGIG (reference sequence). The DNA for the CDR3 is TGTCCCTGGAGTACCGCCTACGAGCAGTACTTC. Its protein is CPWSTAYEQYF.

The rearrangement joins TRBV20-1 to TRBJ2-1, with 12 bases lining up with TRBD2. The CDR3 consists of 14 residues. Germline V gives CDR1 DFQATT, CDR2 SNEGSKA (reference sequence). With 4 bases clipped from V and 9 bases from J, the junction kept 7 bases outside the gene matches. The CDR3 sequence: CSATRLAGVSEQFF. The CDR3, as DNA: TGCAGTGCTACCAGACTAGCGGGAGTTAGTGAGCAGTTCTTC.

The table lists this clonotype with a few counts. The chain employs TRBV12-3 or TRBV12-4 and TRBJ2-6; D is unresolved. The ends were cut back, 3 bases at V and 1 base at J, with 7 bases in the middle. The CDR3 covers 15 residues. DNA of the CDR3: TGTGCCAGCAGTTTTTTTGCATCTGGGGCCAACGTCCTGACTTTC. This sequence encodes CASSFFASGANVLTF.

The table lists this clonotype with a few counts. The chain joins TRBV5-1 to TRBJ2-7, with D perhaps matching TRBD1 (6 bases). Germline CDR1 reads SGHRS; CDR2 reads YFSETQ. V was cut by 4 bases and J by 2 bases, with 13 bases left in between. The CDR3 consists of 14 residues. The chain's CDR3 is CASSALTGPYEQYF. CDR3 coding DNA: TGCGCCAGCAGCGCCCTGACAGGCCCCTACGAGCAGTACTTC.

CDR3 protein: CASSQGRNPTDTQYF. CDR3 sequence (DNA): TGTGCCAGCAGCCAAGGTAGAAACCCCACAGATACGCAGTATTTT. The rearrangement joins TRBV3-1 to TRBJ2-3; D unclear. CDR1 and CDR2 from the germline V gene are LGHDT and YNNKEL (reference sequence). The germline V and J ends were trimmed by 1 base and 2 bases, with 10 bases remaining between them. The CDR3 contains 15 residues.

This rearrangement joins TRBV5-1 to TRBJ1-1; D unclear. Per the germline V gene, CDR1 is SGHRS and CDR2 is YFSETQ. Deletions cut 3 bases from V and 0 bases from J, with 15 bases between. CDR3 length: 16 amino acids. The CDR3 DNA reads TGCGCCAGCAGCTCATACGACACCACGATGAACACTGAAGCTTTCTTT. Protein sequence: CASSSYDTTMNTEAFF.

This clonotype was picked up a small number of times. The V call is TRBV14, the J call TRBJ2-7; TRBD1 matches 8 bases. V was pared by 5 bases and J by 4 bases, with 7 bases of the junction left unmatched. In germline, CDR1 is SGHDN, CDR2 FVKESK. The CDR3 consists of 14 residues. The CDR3 region has the DNA TGTGCCAGCAGCTACCGGACAGGGTTTTACGAGCAGTACTTC. It yields the protein CASSYRTGFYEQYF.

This clonotype was recorded a few times. The gene calls are TRBV20-1 and TRBJ1-1, with D possibly TRBD1 on 6 matching bases. Looked up from germline, CDR1 is DFQATT and CDR2 is SNEGSKA (reference sequence). The CDR3 covers 12 residues. V was trimmed by 4 bases and J by 11 bases, leaving 17 bases between them. As DNA, the CDR3 is TGCAGTGCTACTGCAGGGGCGGATGGGGCTTTCTTT. Encoded protein: CSATAGADGAFF.

This clonotype has a handful of counts. The chain links TRBV27 to TRBJ2-1, with TRBD2 identical over 14 bases. The length of the CDR3 is 17 residues. Germline V lookup: CDR1 MNHEY, CDR2 SMNVEV (reference sequence). The trim removed 6 bases at V and 10 bases at J, leaving 14 bases unmatched. CDR3 loop: CASSRGPGLAGVGEQFF. CDR3 DNA sequence: TGTGCCAGCAGCAGGGGCCCGGGACTAGCGGGAGTAGGAGAGCAGTTCTTC.

A few counts support this clonotype. The chain has TRBV28 and TRBJ2-5; D possibly corresponds to TRBD1 (5 bases). This CDR3 comprises 17 residues. CDR1 and CDR2 from the germline V gene are MDHEN and SYDVKM. V gave up 2 bases and J gave up 2 bases, with 18 bases separating them. The CDR3 reads CASSLPSGHPLQETQYF. CDR3 coding DNA: TGTGCCAGCAGTTTACCGTCCGGACACCCCCTGCAAGAGACCCAGTACTTC.

This clonotype was detected once. DNA of the CDR3: TGTGCCAGCACCTCCGACCGGGGGGCGCCCACTGAAGCTTTCTTT. It encodes CASTSDRGAPTEAFF. J is TRBJ1-1 and V is TRBV6-5; possibly TRBD1 for D (6 bases). This CDR3 contains 15 residues. V gave up 7 bases and J gave up 4 bases, with 19 bases separating them. CDR1 MNHEY and CDR2 SVGAGI come from the germline V gene.

In this sample, this clonotype turned up a few times. The CDR3 DNA is TGTGCCAGCAGTGTGAGAGTCGGGACAGGCACTGAGCAGTTCTTC. It specifies CASSVRVGTGTEQFF. This chain links TRBV12-3 or TRBV12-4 with TRBJ2-1; 8 bases align to TRBD1. After removal of 5 bases from V and 9 bases from J, the junction contained 12 bases not matched to a gene. CDR3 size: 15 residues.

This clonotype was seen ten or more times. V gene TRBV3-1 combines with J gene TRBJ2-2, with a weak D call TRBD2 (6 bases). The V end was cut by 3 bases, the J end by 0 bases, with 11 bases between. The CDR3 spans 16 residues. Germline V gene sequence: CDR1 LGHDT, CDR2 YNNKEL (reference sequence). The CDR3 reads CASSHYGGSNTGELFF. The DNA for the CDR3 is TGTGCCAGCAGCCATTACGGGGGATCGAACACCGGGGAGCTGTTTTTT. The full variable domain, its missing parts supplied by reference TRBV3-1 and TRBJ2-2, is DTAVSQTPKYLVTQMGNDKSIKCEQNLGHDTMYWYKQDSKKFLKIMFSYNNKELIINETVPNRFSPKSPDKAHLNLHINSLELGDSAVYFCASSHYGGSNTGELFFGEGSRLTVL.

The chain employs TRBV7-9 and TRBJ1-5; TRBD1 aligns across 8 bases. This CDR3 has 15 residues. Germline CDR1 SEHNR, CDR2 FQNEAQ (reference sequence). V lost 3 bases, J lost 6 bases, and 7 bases stayed unmatched. CDR3 residues: CASSFGQGFGQPQHF. CDR3 in DNA: TGTGCCAGCAGCTTCGGACAGGGCTTCGGTCAGCCCCAGCATTTT.

The CDR3 loop reads CASSSTRNTIYF. CDR3 DNA: TGCGCCAGCAGCTCTACCCGAAACACCATATATTTT. The V and J genes are TRBV5-1 and TRBJ1-3; D is uncertain. V shed 3 bases and J shed 5 bases, with 6 bases lying between them. CDR3 size: 12 residues. Per the germline V gene, CDR1 is SGHRS and CDR2 is YFSETQ.

This clonotype was recorded a few times. J is TRBJ2-7 and V is TRBV6-5; tentatively, D is TRBD1 (5 bases). The V end lost 6 bases, the J end lost 4 bases, and 7 bases lay between the germline ends. This CDR3 is 11 amino acids long. Germline V CDR1 and CDR2: MNHEY, SVGAGI. The CDR3 DNA sequence: TGTGCCAGCAGAGCAGGGTACGAGCAGTACTTC. Amino acids: CASRAGYEQYF.

This clonotype has just a few counts. The chain couples TRBV7-2 to TRBJ2-2; D possibly corresponds to TRBD2 (6 bases). Trimming removed 3 bases at V and 0 bases at J, with 14 bases between. There are 17 residues in the CDR3. From germline, CDR1 is SGHTA and CDR2 FQGNSA. CDR3 coding DNA: TGTGCCAGCAGCTTCCAGGCGGGGTGGACGAACACCGGGGAGCTGTTTTTT. This sequence encodes CASSFQAGWTNTGELFF.

This clonotype was counted at least ten times. The rearrangement joins TRBV28 to TRBJ2-5; 8 positions match TRBD2. V trimming: 4 bases; J trimming: 5 bases; junction bases outside the gene matches: 9. Germline V gene data show CDR1 as MDHEN and CDR2 as SYDVKM. CDR3 length: 15 amino acids. CDR3 protein: CASSSEGGRRETQYF. The CDR3 DNA follows: TGTGCCAGCAGTTCGGAAGGCGGGAGGAGGGAGACCCAGTACTTC.

The CDR3: CSSGPTSGRGETQYF. The CDR3 DNA reads TGCAGCTCTGGCCCGACTAGCGGGAGAGGGGAGACCCAGTACTTC. This rearrangement joins TRBV29-1 to TRBJ2-5; TRBD2 matches at 12 bases. The germline CDR1 and CDR2 sequences are SQVTM and ANQGSEA. With 8 bases clipped from V and 5 bases from J, the junction kept 12 bases outside the gene matches. CDR3 size: 15 residues.

In this sample, this clonotype turned up many times. J is TRBJ2-1 and V is TRBV7-2, with 8 nucleotides matching TRBD2. J gave up 5 bases and V 5 bases, and 14 bases lay outside the gene matches. Germline CDR1 and CDR2: SGHTA and FQGNSA. The CDR3 loop spans 17 amino acids. Written as DNA, the CDR3 is TGTGCCAGCAGCAGCTCAAGGGGTAGCGGGGCTCACAATGAGCAGTTCTTC. Translated, it gives CASSSSRGSGAHNEQFF.

This clonotype has more than one count but fewer than ten. V is TRBV6-6 and J is TRBJ1-2, with TRBD1 matching 10 bases. The germline V gene encodes CDR1 MNHNY and CDR2 SVGAGI (reference sequence). The CDR3 has 14 residues. V trimming: 6 bases; J trimming: 6 bases; junction bases outside the gene matches: 7. This chain's CDR3 is CASRYGQGDHGYTF. CDR3 DNA sequence: TGTGCCAGCAGATACGGACAGGGGGATCATGGCTACACCTTC.

V usage is TRBV7-2 and J usage is TRBJ2-7, with TRBD2 as a possible D gene (5 bases). The CDR3 runs 16 residues. The germline V gene encodes CDR1 SGHTA and CDR2 FQGNSA. The germline V and J ends were trimmed by 1 base and 4 bases, with 17 bases remaining between them. The CDR3 here is CASSLEGAGAGYEQYF. Here the CDR3 DNA reads TGTGCCAGCAGCTTAGAAGGTGCGGGCGCGGGTTACGAGCAGTACTTC.

The chain combines TRBV5-4 with TRBJ2-2; 8 nucleotides align to TRBD2. V was pared by 1 base and J by 6 bases, with 8 bases of the junction left unmatched. CDR1 is SGHNT, CDR2 YYREEE, per germline (reference sequence). CDR3 length: 16 amino acids. The CDR3 loop is CASSLTSGSIAGELFF. The CDR3 DNA reads TGTGCCAGCAGCTTGACCAGCGGGAGTATAGCCGGGGAGCTGTTTTTT.

The sample holds a few counts of this clonotype. The chain is built from TRBV7-7 and TRBJ2-2; D ambiguous. Germline V CDR1 and CDR2: SSHAT, FNYEAQ (reference sequence). Trimming removed 4 bases at V and 1 base at J, with 10 bases between. This CDR3 spans 15 amino acids. The CDR3, as DNA: TGTGCCAGCAGCTCTTACACTCAGAACACCGGGGAGCTGTTTTTT. It translates to CASSSYTQNTGELFF.

The chain joins TRBV5-1 to TRBJ1-1; 7 positions match TRBD1. Per the germline V gene, CDR1 is SGHRS and CDR2 is YFSETQ. With 4 bases clipped from V and 1 base from J, the junction kept 7 bases outside the gene matches. The length of the CDR3 is 15 residues. As DNA, the CDR3 is TGCGCCAGCAGCCCAGCCTACAGGGGGAACACTGAAGCTTTCTTT. Amino acids: CASSPAYRGNTEAFF.